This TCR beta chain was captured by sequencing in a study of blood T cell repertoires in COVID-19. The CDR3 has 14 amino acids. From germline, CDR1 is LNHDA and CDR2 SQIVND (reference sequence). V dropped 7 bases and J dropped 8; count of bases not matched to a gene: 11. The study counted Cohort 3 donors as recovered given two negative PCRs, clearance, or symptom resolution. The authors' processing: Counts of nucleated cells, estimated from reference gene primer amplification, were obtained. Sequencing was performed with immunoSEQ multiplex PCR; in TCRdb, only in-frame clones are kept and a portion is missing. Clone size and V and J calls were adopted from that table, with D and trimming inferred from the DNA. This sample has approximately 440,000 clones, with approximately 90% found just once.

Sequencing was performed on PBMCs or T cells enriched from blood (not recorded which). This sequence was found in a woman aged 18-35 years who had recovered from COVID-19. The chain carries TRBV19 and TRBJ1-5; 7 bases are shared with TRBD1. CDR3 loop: CASTLTSTGKPQHF. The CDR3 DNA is TGTGCCAGTACCCTAACCTCGACAGGGAAGCCCCAGCATTTT.